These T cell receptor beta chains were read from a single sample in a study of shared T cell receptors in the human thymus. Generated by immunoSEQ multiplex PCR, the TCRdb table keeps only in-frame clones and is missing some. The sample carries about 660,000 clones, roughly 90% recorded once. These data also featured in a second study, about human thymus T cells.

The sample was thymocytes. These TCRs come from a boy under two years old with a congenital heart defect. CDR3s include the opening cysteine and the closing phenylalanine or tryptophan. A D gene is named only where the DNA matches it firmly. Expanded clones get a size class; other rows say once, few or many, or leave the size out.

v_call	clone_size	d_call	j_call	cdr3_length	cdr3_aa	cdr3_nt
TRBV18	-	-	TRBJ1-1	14	CASSPLGVVSEAFF	TGTGCCAGCTCACCCTTGGGCGTCGTCTCTGAAGCTTTCTTT
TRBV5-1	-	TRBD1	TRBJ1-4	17	CASSSTGVGETNEKLFF	TGCGCCAGCAGCTCGACAGGGGTGGGGGAAACTAATGAAAAACTGTTTTTT
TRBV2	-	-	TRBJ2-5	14	CASRPGLQSETQYF	TGTGCCAGCAGGCCGGGACTGCAATCGGAGACCCAGTACTTC
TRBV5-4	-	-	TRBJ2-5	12	CASSPYQETQYF	TGTGCCAGCAGCCCGTATCAAGAGACCCAGTACTTC
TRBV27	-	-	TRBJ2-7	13	CASSLKQLYEQYF	TGTGCCAGCAGTTTAAAACAGCTCTACGAGCAGTACTTC
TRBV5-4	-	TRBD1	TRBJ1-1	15	CASSIDRGERTEAFF	TGTGCCAGCAGCATTGACAGGGGGGAGAGGACTGAAGCTTTCTTT
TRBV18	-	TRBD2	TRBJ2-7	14	CASSPLAGGDEQYF	TGTGCCAGCTCACCACTTGCGGGGGGCGACGAGCAGTACTTC
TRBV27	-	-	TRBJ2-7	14	CASSSESPGCEQYF	TGTGCCAGCAGTAGCGAGAGTCCGGGGTGTGAGCAGTACTTC
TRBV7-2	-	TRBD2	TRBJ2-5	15	CASSPPKRDRETQYF	TGTGCCAGCAGCCCTCCAAAGCGGGATCGAGAGACCCAGTACTTC
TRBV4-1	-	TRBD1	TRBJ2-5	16	CASSQNQDRGHETQYF	TGCGCCAGCAGCCAAAACCAGGACAGGGGGCACGAGACCCAGTACTTC
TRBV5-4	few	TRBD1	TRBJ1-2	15	CASSFSPGGGYGYTF	TGTGCCAGCAGCTTTTCTCCAGGGGGCGGCTATGGCTACACCTTC
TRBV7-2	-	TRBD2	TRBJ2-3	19	CASSPRTSGGDPSTDTQYF	TGTGCCAGCAGCCCGAGGACTAGCGGGGGGGACCCTAGCACAGATACGCAGTATTTT
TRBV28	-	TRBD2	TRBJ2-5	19	CASSLSVSSGRGPQETQYF	TGTGCCAGCAGTTTATCCGTGTCTAGCGGGAGGGGGCCCCAAGAGACCCAGTACTTC
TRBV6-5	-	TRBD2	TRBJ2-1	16	CASSYSIAGGHNEQFF	TGTGCCAGCAGTTACTCGATAGCGGGAGGGCACAATGAGCAGTTCTTC
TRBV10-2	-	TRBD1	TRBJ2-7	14	CASGPGQDSYEQYF	TGCGCCAGCGGACCCGGACAGGATAGCTACGAGCAGTACTTC
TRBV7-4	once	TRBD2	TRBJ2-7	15	CASSSNSGRRHEQYF	TGTGCCAGCAGCTCAAATAGCGGGAGAAGGCACGAGCAGTACTTC
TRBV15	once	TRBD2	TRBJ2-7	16	CATSIGTSGATYEQYF	TGTGCCACCAGCATTGGGACTAGCGGCGCCACCTACGAGCAGTACTTC
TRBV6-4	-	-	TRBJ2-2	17	CASSDSIRHGNTGELFF	TGTGCCAGCAGTGACTCGATTAGACACGGAAACACCGGGGAGCTGTTTTTT
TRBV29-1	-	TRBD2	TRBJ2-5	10	CSVEPSGLYF	TGCAGCGTTGAACCTAGCGGGCTGTACTTC
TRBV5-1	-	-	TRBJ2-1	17	CASRGVGEGGSYNEQFF	TGCGCCAGCAGAGGTGTGGGGGAGGGGGGCTCCTACAATGAGCAGTTCTTC
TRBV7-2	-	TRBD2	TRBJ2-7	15	CASSFKRERPGEQYF	TGTGCCAGCAGCTTTAAGCGGGAGAGGCCGGGAGAGCAGTACTTC
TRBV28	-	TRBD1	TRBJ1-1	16	CASTIAQGVGSTEAFF	TGTGCCAGCACCATCGCTCAGGGGGTCGGAAGCACTGAAGCTTTCTTT
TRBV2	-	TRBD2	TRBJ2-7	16	CASRLAGKVPRYEQYF	TGTGCCAGCCGACTAGCGGGAAAGGTCCCGCGCTACGAGCAGTACTTC
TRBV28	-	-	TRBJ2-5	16	CASRPNQPRHGETQYF	TGTGCCAGCAGACCTAATCAGCCCCGACACGGAGAGACCCAGTACTTC
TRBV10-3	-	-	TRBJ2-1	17	CAISESRGLVSFDEQFF	TGTGCCATCAGTGAGTCGAGGGGGTTGGTATCCTTCGATGAGCAGTTCTTC
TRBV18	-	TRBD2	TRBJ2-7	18	CASSPPSRGLAGAYEQYF	TGTGCCAGCTCACCACCGTCCAGAGGACTAGCGGGAGCGTACGAGCAGTACTTC
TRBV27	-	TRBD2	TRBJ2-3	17	CASSLRPSGRVTDTQYF	TGTGCCAGCAGTTTAAGGCCCAGCGGGAGGGTCACAGATACGCAGTATTTT
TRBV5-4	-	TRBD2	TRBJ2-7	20	CASSPQPWREVPQPSYEQYF	TGTGCCAGCAGCCCGCAGCCTTGGCGGGAGGTCCCCCAGCCCTCCTACGAGCAGTACTTC
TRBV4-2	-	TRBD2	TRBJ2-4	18	CASSPGPSGSLAKNIQYF	TGTGCCAGCAGCCCCGGCCCTAGCGGGAGCCTAGCCAAAAACATTCAGTACTTC
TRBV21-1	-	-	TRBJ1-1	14	CASSKVTGDTEAFF	TGTGCCAGCAGCAAGGTTACAGGGGACACTGAAGCTTTCTTT